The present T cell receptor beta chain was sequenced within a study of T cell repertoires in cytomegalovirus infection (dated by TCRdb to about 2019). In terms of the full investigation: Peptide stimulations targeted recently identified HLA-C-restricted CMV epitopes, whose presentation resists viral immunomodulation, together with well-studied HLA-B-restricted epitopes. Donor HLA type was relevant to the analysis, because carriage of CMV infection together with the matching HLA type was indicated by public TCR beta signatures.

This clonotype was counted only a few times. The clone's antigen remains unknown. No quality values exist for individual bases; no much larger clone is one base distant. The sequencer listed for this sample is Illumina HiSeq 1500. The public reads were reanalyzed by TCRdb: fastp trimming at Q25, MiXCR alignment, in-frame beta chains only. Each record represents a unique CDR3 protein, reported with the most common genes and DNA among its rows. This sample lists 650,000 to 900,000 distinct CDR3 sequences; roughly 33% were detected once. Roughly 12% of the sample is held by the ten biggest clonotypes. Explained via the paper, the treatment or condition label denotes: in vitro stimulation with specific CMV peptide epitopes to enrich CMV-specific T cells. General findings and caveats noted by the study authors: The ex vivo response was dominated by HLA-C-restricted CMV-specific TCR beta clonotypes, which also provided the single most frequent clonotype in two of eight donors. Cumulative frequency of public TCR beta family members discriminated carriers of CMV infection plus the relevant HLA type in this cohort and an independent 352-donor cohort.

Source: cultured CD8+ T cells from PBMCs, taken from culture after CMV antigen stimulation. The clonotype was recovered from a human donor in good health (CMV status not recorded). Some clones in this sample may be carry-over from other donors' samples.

The DNA sequence is TGTGCCAGCAGTGAAGGGCAGGGTCATTCCTACGAGCAGTACTTC. Translated, it gives CASSEGQGHSYEQYF. The rearrangement joined TRBV2 to TRBJ2-7; possibly the D gene is TRBD1, per 5 matching bases. Including cysteine and phenylalanine, the CDR3 has 15 amino acids. Left in the record is the CDR3 DNA by itself, 45 bases read in frame from the first base. CDR1 and CDR2 were assigned from the germline V gene as SNHLY and FYNNEI. V sheds 1 base and J sheds 1 base, leaving 11 bases between their ends.